Shown below are 19 T cell receptor beta chains from a single sample sequenced in a study of shared clonotypes between healthy human individuals. Some clones are missing from TCRdb's copy, which holds only in-frame ones; the method was immunoSEQ multiplex PCR. There are about 980,000 clones in the sample; less than 85% occur only once, and roughly 1.5% lies in the top ten. What was sequenced was memory CD4+ T cells sorted from blood. Sample subset: CD45RA-negative fraction. The receptors were sampled from a man aged 18 to 29 in good health.

The chain is built from TRBV7-9 and TRBJ2-2; tentative D call: TRBD2 (6 bases). The CDR3 runs 15 residues. Per germline, CDR1 SEHNR and CDR2 FQNEAQ (reference sequence). Trimming shortened V by 8 bases and J by 2 bases, and 15 bases separated the two germline ends. CDR3 sequence (DNA): TGTGCCAGCGGCCTCGGGACTCTTAACACCGGGGAGCTGTTTTTT. This translates into CASGLGTLNTGELFF.

Worth noting for this clone: One end of the junction does not line up with germline, which may come from a read error. The chain couples TRBV7-7 to TRBJ1-4; TRBD1 is a possible D gene (5 bases). The CDR3 length is 15 residues. CDR1 is SSHAT, CDR2 FNYEAQ, per germline (reference sequence). This chain's CDR3 is CASSVWGRSNEKLFF. The DNA for the CDR3 is TGTGCTAGCAGCGTCTGGGGGAGATCTAATGAAAAACTGTTTTTT.

This clone showed up just a few times. The chain carries TRBV7-9 and TRBJ1-6; a possible D gene is TRBD1 (5 bases). The CDR3 is made up of 14 amino acids. Germline CDR1 reads SEHNR; CDR2 reads FQNEAQ (reference sequence). Deletions cut 4 bases from V and 7 bases from J, with 11 bases between. CDR3 in DNA: TGTGCCAGCAGCTCCCGGACACTAAATTCACCCCTCCACTTT. Translating gives CASSSRTLNSPLHF. Filled out from reference TRBV7-9 and TRBJ1-6, the complete variable domain reads DTGVSQNPRHKITKRGQNVTFRCDPISEHNRLYWYRQTLGQGPEFLTYFQNEAQLEKSRLLSDRFSAERPKGSFSTLEIQRTEQGDSAMYLCASSSRTLNSPLHFGNGTRLTVT.

J is TRBJ2-7 and V is TRBV2; weak D call: TRBD1 (6 bases). The CDR3 contains 14 residues. Germline-derived CDR1 and CDR2 are SNHLY and FYNNEI. V gave up 7 bases and J gave up 5 bases, with 18 bases separating them. CDR3 in amino acids: CASKSQQGYHEQYF. Written as DNA, the CDR3 is TGTGCCAGCAAATCCCAACAGGGTTACCACGAGCAGTACTTC.

The chain is built from TRBV5-6 and TRBJ2-7; 12 positions match TRBD2. This CDR3 has 15 amino acids. Germline values: CDR1 SGHDT, CDR2 YYEEEE. The junction had 4 bases not matched to a gene; V was cut back by 6 bases and J by 0 bases. The CDR3 DNA sequence: TGTGCCAGCATCATGACTAGCGGGGGCTCCTACGAGCAGTACTTC. This translates into CASIMTSGGSYEQYF.

This clone was picked up one time. The chain couples TRBV5-4 to TRBJ2-5, with 9 positions matching TRBD2. The CDR3 length is 16 residues. The germline V gene has CDR1 SGHNT and CDR2 YYREEE (reference sequence). J was trimmed by 2 bases and V by 4 bases; bases with no gene match: 9. CDR3 sequence: CASSLRAGGFQETQYF. The CDR3 DNA is TGTGCCAGCAGCCTCAGAGCGGGAGGTTTTCAAGAGACCCAGTACTTC. Full variable domain (rest looked up from reference TRBV5-4 and TRBJ2-5): ETGVTQSPTHLIKTRGQQVTLRCSSQSGHNTVSWYQQALGQGPQFIFQYYREEENGRGNFPPRFSGLQFPNYSSELNVNALELDDSALYLCASSLRAGGFQETQYFGPGTRLLVL.

The genes are TRBV29-1 and TRBJ1-5; D unclear. Germline V gives CDR1 SQVTM, CDR2 ANQGSEA. The CDR3 runs 12 residues. Trimming removed 5 bases at V and 2 bases at J, with 7 bases between. CDR3 nucleotides: TGCAGCGTTCGACTGGGCAATCAGCCCCAGCATTTT. This codes for CSVRLGNQPQHF.

The J gene is TRBJ1-2, the V gene TRBV30; D is unclear. Germline lookup yields CDR1 GTSNPN and CDR2 SVGIG (reference sequence). Trimming cost V 7 bases and J 8 bases, with 20 bases left between them. The length of the CDR3 is 13 residues. The CDR3 DNA reads as TGTGCCTCTGAGGCCCAGGTTGGAGTGGGCTACACCTTC. Translating it yields CASEAQVGVGYTF.

The V call is TRBV7-9, the J call TRBJ2-3, with D perhaps matching TRBD1 (5 bases). In germline, CDR1 is SEHNR, CDR2 FQNEAQ (reference sequence). Between the trimmed V and J ends, which lost 4 bases and 0 bases, there was a span of 8 bases. The CDR3 has 14 amino acids. CDR3 residues: CASSSGSSTDTQYF. CDR3 DNA: TGTGCCAGCAGCTCAGGGTCTAGCACAGATACGCAGTATTTT.

In this sample, this clone turned up a few times. The V and J genes are TRBV2 and TRBJ1-2; a weak D match, TRBD1 (6 bases). Trimming left V 6 bases short and J 8 bases short, with 19 bases between. This CDR3 contains 14 residues. Germline-derived CDR1 and CDR2 are SNHLY and FYNNEI. The CDR3 DNA reads TGTGCCAGCAGACCGGGACAAGCTCTCGTGGGCTACACCTTC. Translating gives CASRPGQALVGYTF.

The CDR3 region is CASTEGQAYGYTF. The CDR3 region has the DNA TGTGCCAGCACTGAGGGACAGGCCTATGGCTACACCTTC. The chain links TRBV6-6 to TRBJ1-2; 8 nucleotides line up with TRBD1. V shed 7 bases, J shed 4 bases, and the junction held 5 bases outside the gene matches. The CDR3 loop spans 13 amino acids. Germline V gene lookup returns CDR1 MNHNY and CDR2 SVGAGI (reference sequence).

The chain employs TRBV11-2 and TRBJ2-4, with D maybe TRBD1 (6 bases). V was trimmed by 1 base and J by 5 bases, leaving 12 bases between them. This CDR3 is built from 15 residues. The germline V gene encodes CDR1 SGHAT and CDR2 FQNNGV. CDR3 in DNA: TGTGCCAGCAGCTTAGGTCGCAGGGGACAAAACATTCAGTACTTC. It codes for CASSLGRRGQNIQYF.

This clone was detected a few times. The rearrangement uses TRBV27 and TRBJ2-2; D remains ambiguous. CDR3 length equals 12 residues. Germline V CDR1 and CDR2: MNHEY, SMNVEV (reference sequence). Trimming stripped 2 bases from V and 7 bases from J, with 5 bases between. The CDR3 is CASSLRVGELFF. The CDR3 DNA follows: TGTGCCAGCAGTTTACGAGTCGGGGAGCTGTTTTTT.

The chain has TRBV19 and TRBJ1-5; D uncertain. The CDR3 sequence is 13 residues long. The V end lost 0 bases, the J end lost 4 bases, and 4 bases lay between the germline ends. Germline V CDR1 and CDR2: LNHDA, SQIVND (reference sequence). This CDR3 reads CASSIDLNQPQHF. DNA of the CDR3: TGTGCCAGTAGTATAGACCTGAATCAGCCCCAGCATTTT.

The chain joins TRBV25-1 to TRBJ1-6, with 8 bases that match TRBD1. Trimming cost V 8 bases and J 7 bases; bases outside gene matches: 10. The CDR3 spans 15 residues. Germline CDR1 and CDR2: MGHDK and SYGVNS. This CDR3 is CASHSGGQANSPLHF. Here the CDR3 DNA reads TGTGCCAGCCACTCAGGGGGACAGGCCAATTCACCCCTCCACTTT.

CDR3: CASSFGKDRGNQPQHF. The CDR3 bases are TGTGCCAGCAGTTTTGGTAAAGACAGGGGTAATCAGCCCCAGCATTTT. The chain uses TRBV28 and TRBJ1-5; 8 bases line up with TRBD1. Trimming took 3 bases from V and 4 from J; bases not matched to a gene: 8. Looked up from germline, CDR1 is MDHEN and CDR2 is SYDVKM. The CDR3 consists of 16 residues.

The rearrangement links TRBV9 to TRBJ2-2; D ambiguous. Trimming shortened V by 1 base and J by 1 base, and 8 bases separated the two germline ends. Germline CDR1 SGDLS, CDR2 YYNGEE. The CDR3 is 15 amino acids. DNA of the CDR3: TGTGCCAGCAGCGTAAGGGCGTTGAACACCGGGGAGCTGTTTTTT. It is translated as CASSVRALNTGELFF. The variable domain in full, with the rest retrieved from reference TRBV9 and TRBJ2-2, is DSGVTQTPKHLITATGQRVTLRCSPRSGDLSVYWYQQSLDQGLQFLIQYYNGEERAKGNILERFSAQQFPDLHSELNLSSLELGDSALYFCASSVRALNTGELFFGEGSRLTVL.

This chain connects TRBV10-3 to TRBJ1-5; maybe TRBD1 (5 bases). The CDR3 runs to 16 residues. The germline V and J ends were trimmed by 6 bases and 8 bases, with 23 bases remaining between them. Germline CDR1 ENHRY, CDR2 SYGVKD. The CDR3 DNA is TGTGCCATCAGCGACCGTCGCGGGGGTTGGTCCGAGCCCCAGCATTTT. Amino acids: CAISDRRGGWSEPQHF.

This clone was found many times. This sequence joins TRBV30 and TRBJ1-5; D not resolved. The CDR3 is 14 residues long. The ends were cut back, 0 bases at V and 6 bases at J, with 12 bases in the middle. Per the germline V gene, CDR1 is GTSNPN and CDR2 is SVGIG (reference sequence). For the CDR3, the DNA is TGTGCCTGGAGTGTGTTAGGGTTCGGTCAGCCCCAGCATTTT. This codes for CAWSVLGFGQPQHF.